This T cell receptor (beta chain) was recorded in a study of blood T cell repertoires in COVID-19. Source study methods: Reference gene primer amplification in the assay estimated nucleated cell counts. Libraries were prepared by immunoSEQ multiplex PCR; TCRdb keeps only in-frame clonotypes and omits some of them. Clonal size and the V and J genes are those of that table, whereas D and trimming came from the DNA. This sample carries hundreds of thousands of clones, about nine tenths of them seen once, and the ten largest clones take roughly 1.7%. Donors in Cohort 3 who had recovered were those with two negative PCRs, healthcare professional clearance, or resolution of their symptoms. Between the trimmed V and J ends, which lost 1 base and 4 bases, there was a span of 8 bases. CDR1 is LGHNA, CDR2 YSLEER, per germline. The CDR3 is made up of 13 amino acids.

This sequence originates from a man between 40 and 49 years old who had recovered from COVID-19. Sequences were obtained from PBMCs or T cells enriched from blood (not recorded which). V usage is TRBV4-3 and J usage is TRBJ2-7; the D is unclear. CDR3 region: CASSQGPGYEQYF. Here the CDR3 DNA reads TGCGCCAGCAGCCAAGGGCCCGGGTACGAGCAGTACTTC.